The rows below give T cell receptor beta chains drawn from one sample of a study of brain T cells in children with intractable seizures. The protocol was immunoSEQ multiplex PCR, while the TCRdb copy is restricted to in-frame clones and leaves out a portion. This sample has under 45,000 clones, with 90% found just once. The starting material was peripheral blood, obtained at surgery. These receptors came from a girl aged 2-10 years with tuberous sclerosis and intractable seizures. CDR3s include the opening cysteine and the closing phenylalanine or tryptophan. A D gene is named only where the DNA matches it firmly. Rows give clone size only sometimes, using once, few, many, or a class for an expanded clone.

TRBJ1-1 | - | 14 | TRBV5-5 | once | CASSPQSGNTEAFF | TGTGCCAGCAGCCCACAGTCCGGGAACACTGAAGCTTTCTTT
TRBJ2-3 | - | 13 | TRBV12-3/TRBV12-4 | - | CASSFAERDTQYF | TGTGCCAGCAGTTTTGCGGAAAGAGATACGCAGTATTTT
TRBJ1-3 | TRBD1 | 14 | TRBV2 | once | CASRNRGRENTIYF | TGTGCCAGCAGAAACAGGGGGCGGGAAAACACCATATATTTT
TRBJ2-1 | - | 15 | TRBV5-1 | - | CASSLGQGLYNEQFF | TGCGCCAGCAGCTTGGGACAGGGACTTTACAATGAGCAGTTCTTC
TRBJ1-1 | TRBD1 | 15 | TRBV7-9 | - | CASSFDRGDNTEAFF | TGTGCCAGCAGCTTCGACAGGGGAGATAACACTGAAGCTTTCTTT
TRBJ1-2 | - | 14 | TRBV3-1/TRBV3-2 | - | CASSQLQSGKVYTF | TGTGCCAGCAGCCAACTACAGTCGGGGAAAGTCTACACCTTC
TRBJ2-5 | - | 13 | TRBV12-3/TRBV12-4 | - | CASCDRIQETQYF | TGTGCCAGCTGTGACAGAATCCAAGAGACCCAGTACTTC
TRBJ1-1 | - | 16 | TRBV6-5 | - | CASSYGTSPLNTEAFF | TGTGCCAGCAGTTACGGTACATCCCCGCTGAACACTGAAGCTTTCTTT
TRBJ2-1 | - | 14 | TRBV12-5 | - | CASGLYGLVGEQFF | TGTGCTAGTGGTTTGTATGGGTTAGTGGGTGAGCAGTTCTTC
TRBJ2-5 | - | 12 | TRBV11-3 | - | CASSRRGGAQYF | TGTGCCAGCAGCCGGCGAGGGGGGGCCCAGTACTTC
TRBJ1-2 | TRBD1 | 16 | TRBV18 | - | CASSPNPRQGFYGYTF | TGTGCCAGCTCACCAAATCCAAGACAGGGCTTCTATGGCTACACCTTC
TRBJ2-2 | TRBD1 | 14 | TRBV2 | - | CASNTGANTGELFF | TGTGCCAGCAATACAGGGGCGAACACCGGGGAGCTGTTTTTT
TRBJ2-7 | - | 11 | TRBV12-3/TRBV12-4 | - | CASSLTTQQYF | TGTGCCAGCAGTTTAACAACCCAGCAGTACTTC
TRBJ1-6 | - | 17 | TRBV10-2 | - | CASSASPNRGNNSPLHF | TGCGCCAGCAGCGCATCCCCAAACCGGGGCAACAATTCACCCCTCCACTTT
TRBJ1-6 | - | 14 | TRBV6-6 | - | CASSLTGTSSPLHF | TGTGCCAGCAGCCTTACAGGGACCAGCTCACCCCTCCACTTT
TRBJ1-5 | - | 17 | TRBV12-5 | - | CASSLTITGSSNQPQHF | TGTGCTAGCTCCCTCACCATAACAGGGAGTAGCAATCAGCCCCAGCATTTT
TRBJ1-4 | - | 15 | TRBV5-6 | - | CASSLGAGNNEKLFF | TGTGCCAGCAGCTTGGGGGCCGGGAATAATGAAAAACTGTTTTTT
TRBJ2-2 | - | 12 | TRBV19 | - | CASSISVGELFF | TGTGCCAGTAGTATCTCCGTCGGGGAGCTGTTTTTT
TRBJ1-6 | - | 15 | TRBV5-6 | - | CASSLVQGLNSPLHF | TGTGCCAGCAGCTTGGTTCAGGGGCTAAATTCACCCCTCCACTTT
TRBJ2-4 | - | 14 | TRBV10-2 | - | CASSEGKTGGNQYF | TGCGCCAGCAGTGAGGGAAAGACAGGCGGGAATCAGTACTTC
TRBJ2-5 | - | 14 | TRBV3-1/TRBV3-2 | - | CASSLPGLQETQYF | TGTGCCAGCAGCCTACCGGGATTGCAAGAGACCCAGTACTTC
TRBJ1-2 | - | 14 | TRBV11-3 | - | CASSSYRRGHGYTF | TGTGCCAGCAGCTCTTACAGGCGCGGTCATGGCTACACCTTC
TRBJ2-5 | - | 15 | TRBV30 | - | CAWSLPTPLQETQYF | TGTGCCTGGAGTCTTCCGACTCCCCTCCAAGAGACCCAGTACTTC
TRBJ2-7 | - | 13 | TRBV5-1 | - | CASSPDRPYEQYF | TGCGCCAGCAGCCCGGACAGACCCTACGAGCAGTACTTC
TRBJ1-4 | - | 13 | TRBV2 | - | CASKGGLNEKLFF | TGTGCCAGCAAGGGGGGCCTTAATGAAAAACTGTTTTTT
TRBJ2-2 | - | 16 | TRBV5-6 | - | CASSLVVTPNTGELFF | TGTGCCAGCAGCTTAGTGGTAACGCCGAACACCGGGGAGCTGTTTTTT
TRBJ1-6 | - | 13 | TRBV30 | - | CAWSVVSNSPLHF | TGTGCCTGGAGTGTAGTATCCAATTCACCCCTCCACTTT
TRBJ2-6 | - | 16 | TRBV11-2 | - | CASSRWVGTGANVLTF | TGTGCCAGCAGCCGATGGGTGGGGACGGGGGCCAACGTCCTGACTTTC
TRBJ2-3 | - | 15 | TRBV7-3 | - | CASSLLGGAADTQYF | TGTGCCAGCAGCTTATTGGGGGGCGCGGCAGATACGCAGTATTTT
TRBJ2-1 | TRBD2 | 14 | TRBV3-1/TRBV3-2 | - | CASSVSGGSNEQFF | TGTGCCAGCAGCGTTAGCGGGGGATCCAATGAGCAGTTCTTC
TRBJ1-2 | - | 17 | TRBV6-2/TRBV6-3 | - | CASSYRIRQRANYGYTF | TGTGCCAGCAGTTACCGAATACGACAGCGAGCTAACTATGGCTACACCTTC
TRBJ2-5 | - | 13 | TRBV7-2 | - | CASSRDPQETQYF | TGTGCCAGCAGCCGGGACCCTCAAGAGACCCAGTACTTC
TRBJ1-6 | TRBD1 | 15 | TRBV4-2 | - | CASSPTGGLNSPLHF | TGTGCCAGCAGTCCTACAGGGGGTCTCAATTCACCCCTCCACTTT
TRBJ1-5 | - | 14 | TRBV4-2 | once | CASSQDARNQPQHF | TGTGCCAGCAGCCAAGATGCACGGAATCAGCCCCAGCATTTT
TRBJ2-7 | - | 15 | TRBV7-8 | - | CASSFDRQVSYEQYF | TGTGCCAGCAGCTTCGACAGACAAGTTTCCTACGAGCAGTACTTC
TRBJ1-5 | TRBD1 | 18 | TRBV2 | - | CASSPQDRGLFSNQPQHF | TGTGCCAGCAGTCCTCAAGACAGGGGGCTTTTTAGCAATCAGCCCCAGCATTTT
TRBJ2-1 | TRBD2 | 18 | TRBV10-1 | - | CASSSGTSGVPSYNEQFF | TGCGCCAGCAGTTCCGGGACTAGCGGGGTCCCATCCTACAATGAGCAGTTCTTC
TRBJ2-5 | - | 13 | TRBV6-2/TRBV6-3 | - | CASSYGEKETQYF | TGTGCCAGCAGTTACGGGGAAAAGGAGACCCAGTACTTC
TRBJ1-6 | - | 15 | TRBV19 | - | CASSRNTGLNSPLHF | TGTGCCAGTAGTCGTAATACAGGGCTGAATTCACCCCTCCACTTT
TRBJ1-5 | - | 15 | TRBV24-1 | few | CATSGGRGNNQPQHF | TGTGCCACCAGTGGTGGGAGGGGGAACAATCAGCCCCAGCATTTT
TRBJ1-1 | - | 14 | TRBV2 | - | CASGLLPVGTEAFF | TGTGCCAGCGGCCTCCTCCCGGTGGGCACTGAAGCTTTCTTT